This T cell receptor (beta chain) was recovered during a study of T cell repertoires and leukemia-associated antigens (dated by TCRdb to between 2018 and 2021). A note on the overall study: Each sample yielded about 5.1 to 7 million read pairs and 3.3 to 5.0 million effective reads, roughly 16 million effective reads overall. Using in vitro peptide stimulation of healthy T cells, the study set out to figure out what antigen is recognized by a TCR Vbeta21 clone that had previously been found in CML patients. Study-wide findings and limitations: Numbers of Vbeta genes (about 60), Jbeta genes (around 14), VDJ rearrangements and unique CDR3s did not differ significantly among the four groups. Antigen specificity and function of the expanded clones were not tested directly and required further investigation.

V ends up 4 bases short and J 7 bases short, with an unmatched junction base count of 10. There are 15 amino acids in the CDR3, from cysteine to phenylalanine inclusive. Only the CDR3 DNA stays, 45 bases, in frame from base 1. According to the germline V gene, CDR1 reads MNHEY and CDR2 reads SVGAGI. This clonotype was counted many times. The antigen this receptor binds is unknown. Per-nucleotide qualities are absent, and no much larger clonotype sits a single base away. CD3+ T cells were first rested overnight at 2.5 million to 3 million cells/mL in RPMI 1640 without fetal bovine serum. Following the manufacturer's instructions, MACS immunomagnetic beads were used to pull CD3+ T cells out of the PBMCs. TRIzol reagent was used to extract total RNA from the cultured T cells. TCRbeta libraries were amplified from RNA using 5' rapid amplification of cDNA ends (5'RACE). Before sequencing, Qubit, an Agilent instrument, and quantitative PCR were used to check library concentration and integrity. Sequencing of qualified libraries was performed on Illumina HiSeq or MiSeq by a commercial service provider. In the paper's pipeline: MiXCR version 1.8.2 was used to identify TCR sequences in each sample. For a clone to be considered qualified, a CDR3 longer than four amino acids, an in-frame nucleotide length, and the absence of a stop codon were required. A read containing the complete CDR3 structure was defined as an effective read. Expanded clones were validated by RT-PCR with 24 Vbeta primers, GeneScan spectratyping, and Sanger sequencing. The public sequencing data were trimmed at Q25 with fastp and processed into clonotypes with MiXCR by TCRdb, which kept only in-frame beta chains. Each record represents a unique CDR3 protein, reported with the most common genes and DNA among its rows. These V and J calls rely on TCRdb rather than the paper's analysis. In this sample the table shows fewer than 15,000 distinct CDR3 sequences, about 40% of which occur a single time. 30% to 40% of the sample is held by the ten biggest clonotypes.

The source material was CD3+ T cells sorted from blood and cultured. The chain couples TRBV6-5 to TRBJ1-2; 9 central bases correspond to TRBD1. The sequence derives from a female donor in good health. The CDR3 has the sequence CASSSTGTGISGYTF. The nucleotide sequence is given as TGTGCCAGCAGTTCAACAGGGACAGGGATTAGTGGCTACACCTTC.